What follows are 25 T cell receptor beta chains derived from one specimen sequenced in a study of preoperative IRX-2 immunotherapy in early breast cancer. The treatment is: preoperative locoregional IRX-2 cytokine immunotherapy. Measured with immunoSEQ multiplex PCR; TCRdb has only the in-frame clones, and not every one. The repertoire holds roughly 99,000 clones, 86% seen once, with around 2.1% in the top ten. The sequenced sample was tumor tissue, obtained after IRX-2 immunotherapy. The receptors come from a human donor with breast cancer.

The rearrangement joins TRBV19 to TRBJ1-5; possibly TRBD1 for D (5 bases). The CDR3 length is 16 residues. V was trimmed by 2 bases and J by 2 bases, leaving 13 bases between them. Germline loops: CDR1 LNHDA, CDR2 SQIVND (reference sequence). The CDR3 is CASSITGRKGNQPQHF. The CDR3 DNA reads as TGTGCCAGTAGTATAACAGGCAGGAAGGGCAATCAGCCCCAGCATTTT.

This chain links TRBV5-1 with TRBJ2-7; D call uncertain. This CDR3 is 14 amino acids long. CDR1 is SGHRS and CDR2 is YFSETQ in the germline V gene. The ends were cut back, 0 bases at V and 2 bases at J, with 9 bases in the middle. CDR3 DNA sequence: TGCGCCAGCAGCTTGGAGGGCGGCCCCTACGAGCAGTACTTC. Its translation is CASSLEGGPYEQYF.

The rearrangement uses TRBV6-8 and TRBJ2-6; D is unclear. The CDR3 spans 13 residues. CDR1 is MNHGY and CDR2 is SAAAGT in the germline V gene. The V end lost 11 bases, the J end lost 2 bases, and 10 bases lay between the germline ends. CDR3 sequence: CASGSPGANVLTF. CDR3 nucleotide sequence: TGTGCCTCCGGTTCTCCTGGGGCCAACGTCCTGACTTTC.

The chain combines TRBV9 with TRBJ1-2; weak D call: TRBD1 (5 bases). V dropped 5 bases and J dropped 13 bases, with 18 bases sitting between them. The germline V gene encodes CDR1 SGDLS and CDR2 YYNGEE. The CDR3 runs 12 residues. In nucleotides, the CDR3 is TGTGCCAGCAGTGAAGACAGCTCTCGAGGCACCTTC. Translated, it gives CASSEDSSRGTF.

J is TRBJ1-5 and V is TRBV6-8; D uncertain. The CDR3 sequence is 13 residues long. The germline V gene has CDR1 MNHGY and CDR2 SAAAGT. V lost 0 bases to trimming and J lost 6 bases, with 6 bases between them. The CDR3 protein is CASSYSSAQPQHF. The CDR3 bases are TGTGCCAGCAGTTACTCGAGTGCTCAGCCCCAGCATTTT.

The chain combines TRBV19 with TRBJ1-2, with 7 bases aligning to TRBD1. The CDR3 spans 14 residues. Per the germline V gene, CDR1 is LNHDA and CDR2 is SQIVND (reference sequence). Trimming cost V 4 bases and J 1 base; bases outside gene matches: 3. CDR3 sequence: CASSTRDSNYGYTF. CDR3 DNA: TGTGCCAGTAGTACCCGGGACAGTAACTATGGCTACACCTTC.

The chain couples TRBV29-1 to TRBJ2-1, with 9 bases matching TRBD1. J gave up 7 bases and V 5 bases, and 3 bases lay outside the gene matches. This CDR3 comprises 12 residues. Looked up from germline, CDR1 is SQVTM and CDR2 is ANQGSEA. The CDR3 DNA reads TGCAGCGTTAACAGGGGGCAAAATGAGCAGTTCTTC. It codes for CSVNRGQNEQFF.

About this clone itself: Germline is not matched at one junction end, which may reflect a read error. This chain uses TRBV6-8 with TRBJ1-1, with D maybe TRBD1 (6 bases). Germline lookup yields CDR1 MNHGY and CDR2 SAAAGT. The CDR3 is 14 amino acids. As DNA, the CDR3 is TGTGCCATCAGTGTCAACTCAGGGGTTACTGAAGCTTTCTTT. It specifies CAISVNSGVTEAFF.

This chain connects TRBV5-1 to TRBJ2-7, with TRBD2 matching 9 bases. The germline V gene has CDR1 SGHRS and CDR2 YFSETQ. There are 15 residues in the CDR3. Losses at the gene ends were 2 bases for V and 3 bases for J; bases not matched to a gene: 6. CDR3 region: CASSLLAGPDYEQYF. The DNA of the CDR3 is TGCGCCAGCAGCTTACTAGCGGGTCCCGACTACGAGCAGTACTTC.

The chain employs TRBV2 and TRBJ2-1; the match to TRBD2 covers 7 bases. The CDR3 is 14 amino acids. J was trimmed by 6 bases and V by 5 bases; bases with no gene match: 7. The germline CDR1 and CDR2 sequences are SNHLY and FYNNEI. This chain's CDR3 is CASSLRASGNEQFF. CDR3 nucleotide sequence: TGTGCCAGCAGTTTAAGGGCTAGCGGCAATGAGCAGTTCTTC. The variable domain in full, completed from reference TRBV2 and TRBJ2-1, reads EPEVTQTPSHQVTQMGQEVILRCVPISNHLYFYWYRQILGQKVEFLVSFYNNEISEKSEIFDDQFSVERPDGSNFTLKIRSTKLEDSAMYFCASSLRASGNEQFFGPGTRLTVL.

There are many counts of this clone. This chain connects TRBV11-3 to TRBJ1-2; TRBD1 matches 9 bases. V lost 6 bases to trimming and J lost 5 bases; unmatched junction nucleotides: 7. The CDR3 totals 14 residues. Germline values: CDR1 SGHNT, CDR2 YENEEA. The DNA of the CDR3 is TGTGCCAGCAGATCCGGGACAGGGTCTTATGGCTACACCTTC. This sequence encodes CASRSGTGSYGYTF.

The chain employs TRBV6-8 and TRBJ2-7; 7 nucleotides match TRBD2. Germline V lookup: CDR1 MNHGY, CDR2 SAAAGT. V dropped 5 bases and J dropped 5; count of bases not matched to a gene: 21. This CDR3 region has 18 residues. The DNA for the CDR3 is TGTGCCAGCAGTCAAATGAAGAGACCAGCGGGGTCGTGCCACGAGCAGTACTTC. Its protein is CASSQMKRPAGSCHEQYF.

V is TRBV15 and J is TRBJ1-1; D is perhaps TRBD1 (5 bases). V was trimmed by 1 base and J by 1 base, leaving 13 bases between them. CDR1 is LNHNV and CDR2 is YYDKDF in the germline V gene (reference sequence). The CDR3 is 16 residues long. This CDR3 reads CATSRGSGTWNTEAFF. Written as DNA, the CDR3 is TGTGCCACCAGCAGAGGCTCAGGGACGTGGAACACTGAAGCTTTCTTT.

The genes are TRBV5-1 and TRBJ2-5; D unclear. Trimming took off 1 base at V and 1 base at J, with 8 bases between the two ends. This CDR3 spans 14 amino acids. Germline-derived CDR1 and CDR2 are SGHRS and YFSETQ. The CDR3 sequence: CASSLPPTQETQYF. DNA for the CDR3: TGCGCCAGCAGCTTGCCCCCCACCCAAGAGACCCAGTACTTC.

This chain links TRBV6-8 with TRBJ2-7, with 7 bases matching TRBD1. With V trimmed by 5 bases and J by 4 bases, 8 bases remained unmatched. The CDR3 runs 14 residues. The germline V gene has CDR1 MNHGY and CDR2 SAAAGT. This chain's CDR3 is CASSDPTGIYEQYF. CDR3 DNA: TGTGCCAGCAGTGACCCGACAGGGATTTACGAGCAGTACTTC.

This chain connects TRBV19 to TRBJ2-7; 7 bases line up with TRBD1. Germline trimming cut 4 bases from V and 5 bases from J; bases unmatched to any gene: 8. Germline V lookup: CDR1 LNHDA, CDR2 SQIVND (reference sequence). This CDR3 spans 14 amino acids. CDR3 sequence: CASSTSGTDDEQYF. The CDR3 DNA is TGTGCCAGTAGTACCTCCGGGACAGACGACGAGCAGTACTTC. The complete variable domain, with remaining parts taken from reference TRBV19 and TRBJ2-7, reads DGGITQSPKYLFRKEGQNVTLSCEQNLNHDAMYWYRQDPGQGLRLIYYSQIVNDFQKGDIAEGYSVSREKKESFPLTVTSAQKNPTAFYLCASSTSGTDDEQYFGPGTRLTVT.

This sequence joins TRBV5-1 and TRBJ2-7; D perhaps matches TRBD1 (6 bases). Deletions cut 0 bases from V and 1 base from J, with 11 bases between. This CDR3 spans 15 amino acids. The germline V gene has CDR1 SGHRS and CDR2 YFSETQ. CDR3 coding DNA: TGCGCCAGCAGCTTGGGCCCCGGACAGTCCTACGAGCAGTACTTC. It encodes CASSLGPGQSYEQYF.

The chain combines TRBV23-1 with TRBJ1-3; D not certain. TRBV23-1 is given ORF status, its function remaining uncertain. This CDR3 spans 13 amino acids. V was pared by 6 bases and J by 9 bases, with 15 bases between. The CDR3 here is CASSLAGLGTIYF. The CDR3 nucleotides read TGCGCCAGCAGCTTAGCTGGTCTAGGCACCATATATTTT.

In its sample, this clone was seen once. The DNA for the CDR3 is TGTGCCAGCAGGCCGAGGGGGGGGCAAGGCGGGGAGCTGTTTTTT. Translated: CASRPRGGQGGELFF. The chain employs TRBV11-3 and TRBJ2-2, with a weak D call TRBD2 (7 bases). Germline V CDR1 and CDR2: SGHNT, YENEEA. CDR3 length equals 15 residues. V was clipped by 6 bases and J by 7 bases, with 18 bases between them.

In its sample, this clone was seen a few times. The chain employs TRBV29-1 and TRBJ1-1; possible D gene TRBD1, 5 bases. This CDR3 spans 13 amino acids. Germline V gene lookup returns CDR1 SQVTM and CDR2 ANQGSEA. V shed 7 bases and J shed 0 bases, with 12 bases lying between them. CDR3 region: CSAPGTVNTEAFF. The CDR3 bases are TGCAGCGCACCCGGGACGGTGAACACTGAAGCTTTCTTT. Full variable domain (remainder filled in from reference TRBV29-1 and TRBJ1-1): SAVISQKPSRDICQRGTSLTIQCQVDSQVTMMFWYRQQPGQSLTLIATANQGSEATYESGFVIDKFPISRPNLTFSTLTVSNMSPEDSSIYLCSAPGTVNTEAFFGQGTRLTVV.

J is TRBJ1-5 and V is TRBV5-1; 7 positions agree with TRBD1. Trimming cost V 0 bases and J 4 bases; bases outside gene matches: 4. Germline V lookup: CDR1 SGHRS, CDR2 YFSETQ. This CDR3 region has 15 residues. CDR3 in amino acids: CASSLAGTENQPQHF. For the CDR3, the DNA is TGCGCCAGCAGCTTGGCGGGGACAGAAAATCAGCCCCAGCATTTT. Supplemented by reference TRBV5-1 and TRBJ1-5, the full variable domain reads KAGVTQTPRYLIKTRGQQVTLSCSPISGHRSVSWYQQTPGQGLQFLFEYFSETQRNKGNFPGRFSGRQFSNSRSEMNVSTLELGDSALYLCASSLAGTENQPQHFGDGTRLSIL.

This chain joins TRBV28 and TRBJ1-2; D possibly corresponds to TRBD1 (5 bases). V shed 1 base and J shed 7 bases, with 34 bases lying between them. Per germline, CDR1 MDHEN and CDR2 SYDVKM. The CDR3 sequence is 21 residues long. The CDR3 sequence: CASSLSPRDLWDQGSTFGYTF. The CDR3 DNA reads TGTGCCAGCAGTTTATCCCCTCGAGACCTATGGGATCAGGGTTCAACTTTTGGCTACACCTTC.

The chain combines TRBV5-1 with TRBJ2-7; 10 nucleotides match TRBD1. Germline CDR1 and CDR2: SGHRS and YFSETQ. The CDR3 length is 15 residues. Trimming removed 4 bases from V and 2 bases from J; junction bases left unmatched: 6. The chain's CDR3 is CASSGTGTGAYEQYF. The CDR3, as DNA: TGCGCCAGCAGCGGAACCGGGACAGGGGCCTACGAGCAGTACTTC.

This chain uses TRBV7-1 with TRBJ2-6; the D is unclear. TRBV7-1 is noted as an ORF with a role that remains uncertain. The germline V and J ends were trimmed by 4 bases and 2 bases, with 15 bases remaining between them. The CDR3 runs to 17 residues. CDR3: CASSFNIHGAGANVLTF. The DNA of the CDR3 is TGTGCCAGCAGCTTCAACATACACGGCGCTGGGGCCAACGTCCTGACTTTC.

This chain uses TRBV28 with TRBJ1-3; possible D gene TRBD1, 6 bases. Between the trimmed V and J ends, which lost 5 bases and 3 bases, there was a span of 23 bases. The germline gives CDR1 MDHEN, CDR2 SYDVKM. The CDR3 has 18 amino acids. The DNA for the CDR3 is TGTGCCAGCAGTCAGAGGGGGTTACGAACCACAGGTGGAAACACCATATATTTT. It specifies CASSQRGLRTTGGNTIYF.